These 23 T cell receptor beta chains were sequenced from one sample in a study of long-term antiretroviral therapy in people with HIV (dated by TCRdb to between 2021 and 2023). The immunoSEQ hsTCRB v3.0 assay was used at survey level resolution to sequence the TRB variable region. The table was pulled from immuneACCESS by TCRdb, which kept in-frame rearrangements only. Such tables lose some clones; where checked, under half of the loss comes from unresolved V genes, and the rest has no known cause. Here the sample has roughly 40,000 clones; around 85% occur a single time. Of the sample, 5.5% to 6.5% falls within the top ten clones. Specimen: unsorted PBMCs, collected 3.1 years after starting antiretroviral therapy. Source of these receptors: a woman between 50 and 59 years old with HIV.

V is TRBV11-2 and J is TRBJ2-1; 10 bases map to TRBD2. The V and J ends lost 1 base and 9 bases, in that order; junction bases with no gene match: 3. Germline loops: CDR1 SGHAT, CDR2 FQNNGV. CDR3 length: 14 residues. The CDR3 reads CASSLGLAGSEQFF. The CDR3 DNA is TGTGCCAGCAGCTTAGGACTAGCGGGCAGTGAGCAGTTCTTC.

This rearrangement joins TRBV19 to TRBJ1-2; TRBD1 might be the D (6 bases). The CDR3 has 15 amino acids. Trimming stripped 5 bases from V and 0 bases from J, with 13 bases between. CDR1 and CDR2 (germline): LNHDA, SQIVND (reference sequence). The CDR3 protein is CASSATGPANYGYTF. CDR3 sequence (DNA): TGTGCCAGTAGTGCGACAGGACCCGCTAACTATGGCTACACCTTC.

The chain uses TRBV6-1 and TRBJ2-7; 9 bases align to TRBD1. Germline loops: CDR1 MNHNS, CDR2 SASEGT. The CDR3 sequence is 13 residues long. V trimming: 9 bases; J trimming: 3 bases; junction bases outside the gene matches: 6. CDR3 nucleotide sequence: TGTGCCAGTACCGGGACAGGGCTCTACGAGCAGTACTTC. Residues: CASTGTGLYEQYF.

The chain links TRBV2 to TRBJ1-2; the match to TRBD1 covers 8 bases. V shed 2 bases, J shed 4 bases, and the junction held 18 bases outside the gene matches. The CDR3 runs to 19 residues. The germline V gene encodes CDR1 SNHLY and CDR2 FYNNEI. CDR3 sequence: CASSENSIGAGGASYGYTF. CDR3 sequence (DNA): TGTGCCAGCAGTGAAAATTCTATTGGGGCAGGGGGCGCAAGCTATGGCTACACCTTC. The full variable domain, rest sourced from reference TRBV2 and TRBJ1-2, is EPEVTQTPSHQVTQMGQEVILRCVPISNHLYFYWYRQILGQKVEFLVSFYNNEISEKSEIFDDQFSVERPDGSNFTLKIRSTKLEDSAMYFCASSENSIGAGGASYGYTFGSGTRLTVV.

V is TRBV6-5 and J is TRBJ2-3; D is ambiguous. Per germline, CDR1 MNHEY and CDR2 SVGAGI. The CDR3 totals 12 residues. The V gene lost 7 bases and the J gene lost 0 bases, with 5 bases spanning the gap. The CDR3 region has the DNA TGTGCCAGCAAGGCTAGCACAGATACGCAGTATTTT. Protein: CASKASTDTQYF.

This chain connects TRBV6-1 to TRBJ1-4, with unresolved D. The V gene lost 4 bases and the J gene lost 8 bases, with 14 bases spanning the gap. The CDR3 consists of 14 residues. Germline loops: CDR1 MNHNS, CDR2 SASEGT. Here the CDR3 DNA reads TGTGCCAGCAGTGTAGGCGGATTGGGAGAAAAACTGTTTTTT. It codes for CASSVGGLGEKLFF.

The V gene is TRBV29-1, the J gene TRBJ2-1, with 8 bases identical to TRBD1. This CDR3 has 12 residues. In germline, CDR1 is SQVTM, CDR2 ANQGSEA. V gave up 6 bases and J gave up 6 bases; unmatched junction bases: 4. CDR3 sequence: CSVVTGGNEQFF. DNA for the CDR3: TGCAGCGTGGTTACAGGGGGCAATGAGCAGTTCTTC.

This clone was counted only a few times. The chain is built from TRBV10-1 and TRBJ2-7; TRBD1 agrees at 12 bases. The length of the CDR3 is 16 residues. Losses at the gene ends were 2 bases for V and 5 bases for J; bases not matched to a gene: 7. Germline V gives CDR1 WNHNN, CDR2 SYGVQD (reference sequence). Here the CDR3 DNA reads TGCGCCAGCAGTGAGGGGACAGGGGGCGCCGGGAACGAGCAGTACTTC. Its translation: CASSEGTGGAGNEQYF.

The chain recombines TRBV5-1 with TRBJ2-5; 7 positions match TRBD2. Germline CDR1 and CDR2: SGHRS and YFSETQ. Trimming at V came to 0 bases and at J to 4 bases, leaving 3 bases not matched to a gene. The CDR3 length is 14 residues. Written as DNA, the CDR3 is TGCGCCAGCAGCTTGGCAACGGGGGGAGAGACCCAGTACTTC. Translation gives CASSLATGGETQYF.

V and J are TRBV28 and TRBJ1-5, with 8 bases lining up with TRBD1. From germline, CDR1 is MDHEN and CDR2 SYDVKM. This CDR3 is built from 16 residues. With V trimmed by 6 bases and J by 1 base, 8 bases remained unmatched. The CDR3: CASSRKTGVSNQPQHF. CDR3 nucleotides: TGTGCCAGCAGCCGCAAGACAGGGGTGAGCAATCAGCCCCAGCATTTT. The whole variable domain, remainder taken from reference TRBV28 and TRBJ1-5, is DVKVTQSSRYLVKRTGEKVFLECVQDMDHENMFWYRQDPGLGLRLIYFSYDVKMKEKGDIPEGYSVSREKKERFSLILESASTNQTSMYLCASSRKTGVSNQPQHFGDGTRLSIL.

In the case of this clone: The same CDR3 is also encoded by other DNA sequences in this sample. This chain joins TRBV10-3 and TRBJ1-1; TRBD1 is a possible D gene (5 bases). This CDR3 contains 14 residues. In germline, CDR1 is ENHRY, CDR2 SYGVKD. V was clipped by 3 bases and J by 1 base, with 9 bases between them. CDR3: CAISEGTANTEAFF. CDR3 sequence (DNA): TGTGCCATCAGTGAAGGGACTGCGAACACTGAAGCTTTCTTT.

This rearrangement joins TRBV20-1 to TRBJ2-3, with no clear D. Germline CDR1 and CDR2: DFQATT and SNEGSKA (reference sequence). The CDR3 consists of 11 residues. Trimming shortened V by 6 bases and J by 6 bases, and 10 bases separated the two germline ends. The CDR3 region is CSATTEDTQYF. Here the CDR3 DNA reads TGCAGTGCCACGACTGAGGATACGCAGTATTTT.

The chain has TRBV30 and TRBJ1-1; D is possibly TRBD1 (5 bases). V was cut by 5 bases and J by 3 bases, with 13 bases left in between. Germline loops: CDR1 GTSNPN, CDR2 SVGIG (reference sequence). The CDR3 contains 13 residues. CDR3 nucleotide sequence: TGTGCCTGGGCCCCGGGCAGGGACACTGAAGCTTTCTTT. This sequence encodes CAWAPGRDTEAFF.

The V gene is TRBV5-6, the J gene TRBJ1-3; 7 nucleotides match TRBD1. The V gene's germline CDR1 is SGHDT and CDR2 YYEEEE. The CDR3 length is 16 residues. V shed 4 bases and J 6 bases; nucleotides not matched to a gene: 13. The CDR3 DNA sequence: TGTGCCAGCAGCCGAGGCAGGGGGGTCTTGCAAAACACCATATATTTT. Its translation: CASSRGRGVLQNTIYF.

The rearrangement links TRBV7-9 to TRBJ2-7; D might be TRBD1 or TRBD2, each matching 5 bases. This CDR3 is built from 15 residues. CDR1 is SEHNR and CDR2 is FQNEAQ in the germline V gene (reference sequence). V lost 7 bases to trimming and J lost 6 bases, with 22 bases between them. In DNA, the CDR3 is TGTGCCAGCACTCCCACCGGGGACGCGAGCGGCGAGCAGTACTTC. Residues: CASTPTGDASGEQYF.

This chain links TRBV2 with TRBJ1-5; D not certain. With 4 bases removed from V and 7 bases from J, the gap between germline ends came to 8 bases. Germline lookup yields CDR1 SNHLY and CDR2 FYNNEI. The CDR3 totals 12 residues. The chain's CDR3 is CASSVPGQPQHF. The CDR3 nucleotides are TGTGCCAGCAGTGTTCCCGGGCAGCCCCAGCATTTT. The variable domain in full, with the rest retrieved from reference TRBV2 and TRBJ1-5, is EPEVTQTPSHQVTQMGQEVILRCVPISNHLYFYWYRQILGQKVEFLVSFYNNEISEKSEIFDDQFSVERPDGSNFTLKIRSTKLEDSAMYFCASSVPGQPQHFGDGTRLSIL.

The gene calls are TRBV6-5 and TRBJ1-2, with TRBD1 identical over 9 bases. The CDR3 is 15 residues long. The V and J ends lost 0 bases and 6 bases, in that order; junction bases with no gene match: 5. The germline V gene encodes CDR1 MNHEY and CDR2 SVGAGI. For the CDR3, the DNA is TGTGCCAGCAGTTACTCCCGACAGGGGGGAAATGGCTACACCTTC. This gives the protein CASSYSRQGGNGYTF.

The J gene is TRBJ1-2, the V gene TRBV7-3; possibly TRBD1 for D (5 bases). The V end lost 2 bases, the J end lost 2 bases, and 9 bases lay between the germline ends. The germline CDR1 and CDR2 sequences are SGHTA and FQGTGA. This CDR3 has 14 residues. The CDR3 loop is CASSLLQGNYGYTF. The CDR3 DNA sequence: TGTGCCAGCAGCTTATTGCAGGGAAACTATGGCTACACCTTC.

The V and J genes are TRBV4-1 and TRBJ2-7; 8 positions match TRBD1. Germline V lookup: CDR1 MGHRA, CDR2 YSYEKL. The CDR3 is made up of 15 amino acids. V lost 2 bases to trimming and J lost 6 bases; unmatched junction nucleotides: 9. CDR3: CASSQPLGQGAEQYF. CDR3 DNA: TGCGCCAGCAGCCAACCCCTCGGACAGGGAGCCGAGCAGTACTTC.

V is TRBV6-5 and J is TRBJ1-2, with 8 bases fitting TRBD1. The trim removed 5 bases at V and 7 bases at J, leaving 9 bases unmatched. Germline values: CDR1 MNHEY, CDR2 SVGAGI. The CDR3 runs to 14 residues. The CDR3 sequence is CASSTPQGAGGYTF. The CDR3 region has the DNA TGTGCCAGCAGTACCCCGCAGGGGGCGGGTGGCTACACCTTC.

The chain employs TRBV5-4 and TRBJ2-1; D is unresolved. The V end was cut by 0 bases, the J end by 6 bases, with 7 bases between. This CDR3 has 13 amino acids. CDR1 and CDR2 from the germline V gene are SGHNT and YYREEE (reference sequence). The CDR3 region is CASSLGQVNEQFF. DNA for the CDR3: TGTGCCAGCAGCTTGGGCCAGGTCAATGAGCAGTTCTTC.

The rearrangement links TRBV10-3 to TRBJ1-1; D is ambiguous. V lost 0 bases, J lost 1 base, and 6 bases lay in between. Germline values: CDR1 ENHRY, CDR2 SYGVKD. There are 14 residues in the CDR3. The CDR3 sequence: CAISESGENTEAFF. The CDR3 coding sequence is TGTGCCATCAGTGAGTCTGGGGAGAACACTGAAGCTTTCTTT.

The V and J genes are TRBV7-6 and TRBJ2-7; TRBD2 matches at 7 bases. This CDR3 is 16 amino acids long. Unmatched junction bases numbered 9, after V lost 2 bases and J lost 2 bases. The germline gives CDR1 SGHVS, CDR2 FNYEAQ. CDR3 bases: TGTGCCAGCAGCTTATCACCCAGCGGGGTCGCCTACGAGCAGTACTTC. It specifies CASSLSPSGVAYEQYF.